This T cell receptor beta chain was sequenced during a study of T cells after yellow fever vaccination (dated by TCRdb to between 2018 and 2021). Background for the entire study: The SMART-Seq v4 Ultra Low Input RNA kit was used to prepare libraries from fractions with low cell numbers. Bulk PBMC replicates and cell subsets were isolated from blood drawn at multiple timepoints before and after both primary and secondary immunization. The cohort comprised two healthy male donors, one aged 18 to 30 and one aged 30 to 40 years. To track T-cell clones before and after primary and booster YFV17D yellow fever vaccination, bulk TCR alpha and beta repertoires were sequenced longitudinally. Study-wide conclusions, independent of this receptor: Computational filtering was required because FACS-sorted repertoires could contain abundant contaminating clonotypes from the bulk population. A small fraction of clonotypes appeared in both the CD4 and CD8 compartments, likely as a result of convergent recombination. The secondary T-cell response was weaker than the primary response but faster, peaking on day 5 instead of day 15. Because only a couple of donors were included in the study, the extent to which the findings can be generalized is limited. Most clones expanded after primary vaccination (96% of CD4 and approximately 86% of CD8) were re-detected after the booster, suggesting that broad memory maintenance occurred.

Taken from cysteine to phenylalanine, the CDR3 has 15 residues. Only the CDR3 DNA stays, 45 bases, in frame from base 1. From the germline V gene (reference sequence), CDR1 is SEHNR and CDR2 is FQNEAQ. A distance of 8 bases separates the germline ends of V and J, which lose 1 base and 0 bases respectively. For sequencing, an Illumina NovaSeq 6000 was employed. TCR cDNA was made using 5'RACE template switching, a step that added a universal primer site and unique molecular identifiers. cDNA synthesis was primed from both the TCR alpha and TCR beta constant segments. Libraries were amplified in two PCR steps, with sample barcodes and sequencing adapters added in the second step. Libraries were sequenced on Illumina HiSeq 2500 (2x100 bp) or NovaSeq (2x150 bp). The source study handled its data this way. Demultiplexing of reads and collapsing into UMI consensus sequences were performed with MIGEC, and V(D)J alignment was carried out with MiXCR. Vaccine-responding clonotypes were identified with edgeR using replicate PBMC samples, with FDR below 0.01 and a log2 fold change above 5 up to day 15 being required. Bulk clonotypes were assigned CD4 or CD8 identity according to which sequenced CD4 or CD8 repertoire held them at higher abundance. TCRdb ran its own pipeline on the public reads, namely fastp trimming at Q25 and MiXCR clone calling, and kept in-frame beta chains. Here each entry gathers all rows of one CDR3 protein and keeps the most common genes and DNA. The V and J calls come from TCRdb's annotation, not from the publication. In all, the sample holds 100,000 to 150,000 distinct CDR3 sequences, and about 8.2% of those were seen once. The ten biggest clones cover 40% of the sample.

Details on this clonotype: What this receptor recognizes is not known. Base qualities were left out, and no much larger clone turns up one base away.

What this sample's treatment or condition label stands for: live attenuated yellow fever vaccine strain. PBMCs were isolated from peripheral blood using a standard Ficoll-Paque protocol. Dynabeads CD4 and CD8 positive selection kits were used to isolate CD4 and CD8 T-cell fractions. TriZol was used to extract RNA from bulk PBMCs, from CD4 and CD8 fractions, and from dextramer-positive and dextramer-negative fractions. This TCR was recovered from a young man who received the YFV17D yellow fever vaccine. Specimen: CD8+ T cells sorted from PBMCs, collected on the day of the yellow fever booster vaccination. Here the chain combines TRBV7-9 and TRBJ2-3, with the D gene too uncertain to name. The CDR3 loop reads CASSLGSLSTDTQYF. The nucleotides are TGTGCCAGCAGCTTAGGATCCCTTAGCACAGATACGCAGTATTTT.